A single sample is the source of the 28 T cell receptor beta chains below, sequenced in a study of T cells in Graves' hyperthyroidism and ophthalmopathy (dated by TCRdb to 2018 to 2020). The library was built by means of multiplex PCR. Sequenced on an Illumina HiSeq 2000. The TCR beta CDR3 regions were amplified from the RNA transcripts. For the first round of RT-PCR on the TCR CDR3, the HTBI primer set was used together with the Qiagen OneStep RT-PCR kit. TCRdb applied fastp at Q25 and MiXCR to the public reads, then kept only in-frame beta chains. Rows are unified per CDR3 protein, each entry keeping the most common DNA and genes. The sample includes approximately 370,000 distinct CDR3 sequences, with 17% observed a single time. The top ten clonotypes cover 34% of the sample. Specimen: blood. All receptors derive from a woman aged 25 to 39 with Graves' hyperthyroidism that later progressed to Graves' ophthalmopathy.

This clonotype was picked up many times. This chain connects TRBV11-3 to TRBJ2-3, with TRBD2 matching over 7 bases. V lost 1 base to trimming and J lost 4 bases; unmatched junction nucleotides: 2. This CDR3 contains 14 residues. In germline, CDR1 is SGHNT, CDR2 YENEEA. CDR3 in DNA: TGTGCCAGCAGCTTAGGGGAGGGAGCAGATACGCAGTATTTT. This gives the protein CASSLGEGADTQYF.

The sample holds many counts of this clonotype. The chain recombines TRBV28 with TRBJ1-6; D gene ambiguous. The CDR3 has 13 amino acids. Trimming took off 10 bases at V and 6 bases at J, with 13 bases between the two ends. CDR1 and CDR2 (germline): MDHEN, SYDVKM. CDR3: CATYAGVNSPLHF. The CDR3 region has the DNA TGTGCCACCTACGCCGGGGTTAATTCACCCCTCCACTTT.

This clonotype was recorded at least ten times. The chain's CDR3 is CASYPPGHHENTEAFF. The CDR3 DNA reads as TGTGCCAGTTACCCTCCGGGACACCATGAGAACACTGAAGCTTTCTTT. The chain is built from TRBV28 and TRBJ1-1; D is possibly TRBD1 (6 bases). The CDR3 totals 16 residues. Trimming stripped 9 bases from V and 1 base from J, with 21 bases between. The germline V gene encodes CDR1 MDHEN and CDR2 SYDVKM.

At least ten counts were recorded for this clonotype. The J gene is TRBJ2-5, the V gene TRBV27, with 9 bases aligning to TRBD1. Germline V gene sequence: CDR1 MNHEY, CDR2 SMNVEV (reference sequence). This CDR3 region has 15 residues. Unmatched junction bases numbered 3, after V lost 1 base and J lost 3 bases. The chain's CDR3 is CASSLLRDREETQYF. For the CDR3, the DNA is TGTGCCAGCAGTTTATTACGGGACAGGGAAGAGACCCAGTACTTC.

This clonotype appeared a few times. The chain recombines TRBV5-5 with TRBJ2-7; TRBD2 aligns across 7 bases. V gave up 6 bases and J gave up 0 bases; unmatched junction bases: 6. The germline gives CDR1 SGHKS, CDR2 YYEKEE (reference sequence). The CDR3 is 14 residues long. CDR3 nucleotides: TGTGCCAGCACCATAAGGACTAGCTCCTACGAGCAGTACTTC. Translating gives CASTIRTSSYEQYF.

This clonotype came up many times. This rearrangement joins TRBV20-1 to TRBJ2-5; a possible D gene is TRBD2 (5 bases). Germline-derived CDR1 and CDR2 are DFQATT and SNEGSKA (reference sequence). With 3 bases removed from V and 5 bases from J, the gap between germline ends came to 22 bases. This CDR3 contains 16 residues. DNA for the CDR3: TGCAGTGCTAGGCCACGGGGAGTAGGCGGATGGGAGACCCAGTACTTC. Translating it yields CSARPRGVGGWETQYF.

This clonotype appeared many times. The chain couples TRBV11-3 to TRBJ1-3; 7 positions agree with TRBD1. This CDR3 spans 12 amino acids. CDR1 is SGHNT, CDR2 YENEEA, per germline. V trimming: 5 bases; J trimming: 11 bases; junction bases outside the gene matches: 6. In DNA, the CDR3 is TGTGCCAGCAGCGGGCAGGGGGACGCCATATATTTT. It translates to CASSGQGDAIYF.

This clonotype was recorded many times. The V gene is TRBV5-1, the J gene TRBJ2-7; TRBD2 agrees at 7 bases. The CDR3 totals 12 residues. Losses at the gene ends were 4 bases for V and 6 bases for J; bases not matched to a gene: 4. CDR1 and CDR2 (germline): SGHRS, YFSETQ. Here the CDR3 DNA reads TGCGCCAGCAGCACCGGGACTACCGAGCAGTACTTC. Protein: CASSTGTTEQYF.

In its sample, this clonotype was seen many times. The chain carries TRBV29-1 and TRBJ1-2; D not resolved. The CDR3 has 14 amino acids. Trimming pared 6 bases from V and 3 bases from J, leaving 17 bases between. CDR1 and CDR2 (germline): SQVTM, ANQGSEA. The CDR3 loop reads CSVATGKTDYGYTF. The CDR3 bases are TGCAGCGTCGCGACCGGGAAAACTGACTATGGCTACACCTTC.

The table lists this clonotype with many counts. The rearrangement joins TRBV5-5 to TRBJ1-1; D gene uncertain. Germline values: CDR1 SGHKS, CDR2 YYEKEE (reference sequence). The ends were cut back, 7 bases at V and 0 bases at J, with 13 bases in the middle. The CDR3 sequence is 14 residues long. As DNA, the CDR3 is TGTGCCAGCGACTTCAGCACGATGAACACTGAAGCTTTCTTT. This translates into CASDFSTMNTEAFF.

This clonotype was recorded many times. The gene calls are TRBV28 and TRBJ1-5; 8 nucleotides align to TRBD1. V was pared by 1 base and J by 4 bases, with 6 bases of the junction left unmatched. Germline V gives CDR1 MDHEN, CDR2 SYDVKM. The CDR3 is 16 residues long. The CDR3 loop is CASSLLGQGNNQPQHF. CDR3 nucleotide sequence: TGTGCCAGCAGTTTATTAGGACAGGGCAATAATCAGCCCCAGCATTTT.

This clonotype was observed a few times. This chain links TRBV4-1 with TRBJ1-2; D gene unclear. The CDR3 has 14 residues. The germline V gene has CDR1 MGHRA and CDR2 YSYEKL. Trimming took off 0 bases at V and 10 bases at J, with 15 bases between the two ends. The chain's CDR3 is CASSQDSGRVNYTF. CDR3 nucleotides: TGCGCCAGCAGCCAAGATTCAGGAAGAGTCAACTACACCTTC.

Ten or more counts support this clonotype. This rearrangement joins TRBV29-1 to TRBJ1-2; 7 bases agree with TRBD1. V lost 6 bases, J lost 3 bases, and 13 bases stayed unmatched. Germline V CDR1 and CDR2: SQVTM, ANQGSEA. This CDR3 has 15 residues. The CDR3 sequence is CSVLGQARQDYGYTF. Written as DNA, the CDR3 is TGCAGCGTCTTAGGACAGGCCAGACAAGACTATGGCTACACCTTC.

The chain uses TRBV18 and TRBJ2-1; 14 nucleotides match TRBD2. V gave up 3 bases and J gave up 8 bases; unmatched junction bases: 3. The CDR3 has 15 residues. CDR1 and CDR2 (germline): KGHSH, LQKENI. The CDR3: CASSPGLAGVDEQFF. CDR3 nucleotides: TGTGCCAGCTCACCGGGACTAGCGGGAGTGGATGAGCAGTTCTTC.

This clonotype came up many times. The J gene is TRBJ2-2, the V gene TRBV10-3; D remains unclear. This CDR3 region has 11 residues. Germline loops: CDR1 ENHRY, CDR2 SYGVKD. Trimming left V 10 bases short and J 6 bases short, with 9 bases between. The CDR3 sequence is CATMKSGELFF. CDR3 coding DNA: TGTGCCACCATGAAGTCCGGGGAGCTGTTTTTT.

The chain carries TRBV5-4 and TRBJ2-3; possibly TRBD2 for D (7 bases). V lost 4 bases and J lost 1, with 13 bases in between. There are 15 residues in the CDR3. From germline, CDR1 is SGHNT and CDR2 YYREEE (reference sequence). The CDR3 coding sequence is TGTGCCAGCAGCCGACGCGGGGGCGGCACAGATACGCAGTATTTT. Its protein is CASSRRGGGTDTQYF. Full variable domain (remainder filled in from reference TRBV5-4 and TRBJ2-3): ETGVTQSPTHLIKTRGQQVTLRCSSQSGHNTVSWYQQALGQGPQFIFQYYREEENGRGNFPPRFSGLQFPNYSSELNVNALELDDSALYLCASSRRGGGTDTQYFGPGTRLTVL.

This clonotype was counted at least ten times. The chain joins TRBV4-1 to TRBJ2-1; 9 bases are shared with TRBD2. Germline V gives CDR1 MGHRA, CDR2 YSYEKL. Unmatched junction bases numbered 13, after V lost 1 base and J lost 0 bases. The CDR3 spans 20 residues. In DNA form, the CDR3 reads TGCGCCAGCAGCCAAGGAGAGAGACTAGCGGAGGTTAGCTCCTACAATGAGCAGTTCTTC. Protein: CASSQGERLAEVSSYNEQFF.

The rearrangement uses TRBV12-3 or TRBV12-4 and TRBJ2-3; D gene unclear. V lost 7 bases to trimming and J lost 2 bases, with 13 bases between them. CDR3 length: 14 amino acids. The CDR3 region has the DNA TGTGCCAGCAAGTACGGAGACAACACAGATACGCAGTATTTT. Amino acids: CASKYGDNTDTQYF.

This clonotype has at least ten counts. The CDR3 nucleotides are TGTGCCAGCAGCGGGGGGACTAGCGGATACACAGATACGCAGTATTTT. Its protein is CASSGGTSGYTDTQYF. The V call is TRBV5-8, the J call TRBJ2-3, with 11 positions matching TRBD2. V dropped 4 bases and J dropped 2; count of bases not matched to a gene: 6. The CDR3 has 16 residues. The germline gives CDR1 SGHTS, CDR2 YDEGEE.

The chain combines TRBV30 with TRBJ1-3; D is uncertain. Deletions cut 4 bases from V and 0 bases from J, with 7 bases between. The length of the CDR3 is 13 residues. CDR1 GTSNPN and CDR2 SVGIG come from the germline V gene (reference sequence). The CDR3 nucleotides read TGTGCCTGGACTATTAGCTCTGGAAACACCATATATTTT. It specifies CAWTISSGNTIYF.

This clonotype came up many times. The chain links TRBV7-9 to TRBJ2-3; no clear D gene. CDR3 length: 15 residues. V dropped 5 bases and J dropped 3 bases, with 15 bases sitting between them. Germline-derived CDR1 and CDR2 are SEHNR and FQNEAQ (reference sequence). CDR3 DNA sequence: TGTGCCAGCAGCGTCCTCGGACCTGGGACAGATACGCAGTATTTT. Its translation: CASSVLGPGTDTQYF.

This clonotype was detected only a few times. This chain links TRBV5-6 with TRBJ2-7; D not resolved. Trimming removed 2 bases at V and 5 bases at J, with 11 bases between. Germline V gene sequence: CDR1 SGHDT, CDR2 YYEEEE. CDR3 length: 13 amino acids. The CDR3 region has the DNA TGTGCCAGCAGCTTATCCACCCCCCACGAGCAGTACTTC. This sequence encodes CASSLSTPHEQYF.

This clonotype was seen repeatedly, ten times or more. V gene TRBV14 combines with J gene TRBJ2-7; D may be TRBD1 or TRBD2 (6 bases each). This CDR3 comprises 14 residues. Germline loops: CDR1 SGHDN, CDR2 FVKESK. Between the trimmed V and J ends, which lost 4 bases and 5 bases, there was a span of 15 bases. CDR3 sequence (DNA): TGTGCCAGCAGCCGAAGGGGGACTTTCAACGAGCAGTACTTC. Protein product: CASSRRGTFNEQYF.

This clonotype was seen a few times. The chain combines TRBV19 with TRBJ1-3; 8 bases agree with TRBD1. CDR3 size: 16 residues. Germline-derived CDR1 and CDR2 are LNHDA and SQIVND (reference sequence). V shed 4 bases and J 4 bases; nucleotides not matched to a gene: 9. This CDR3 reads CASSTHRDRIGNTIYF. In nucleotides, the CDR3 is TGTGCCAGTAGTACTCACCGGGACAGGATCGGAAACACCATATATTTT. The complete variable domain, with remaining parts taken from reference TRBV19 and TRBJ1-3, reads DGGITQSPKYLFRKEGQNVTLSCEQNLNHDAMYWYRQDPGQGLRLIYYSQIVNDFQKGDIAEGYSVSREKKESFPLTVTSAQKNPTAFYLCASSTHRDRIGNTIYFGEGSWLTVV.

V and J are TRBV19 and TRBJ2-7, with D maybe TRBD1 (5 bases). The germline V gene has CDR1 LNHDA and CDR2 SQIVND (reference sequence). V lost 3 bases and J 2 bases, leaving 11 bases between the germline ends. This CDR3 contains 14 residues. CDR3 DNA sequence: TGTGCCAGTAGTATTAGCCGACAGCCCTACGAGCAGTACTTC. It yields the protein CASSISRQPYEQYF. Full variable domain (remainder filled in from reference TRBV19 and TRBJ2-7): DGGITQSPKYLFRKEGQNVTLSCEQNLNHDAMYWYRQDPGQGLRLIYYSQIVNDFQKGDIAEGYSVSREKKESFPLTVTSAQKNPTAFYLCASSISRQPYEQYFGPGTRLTVT.

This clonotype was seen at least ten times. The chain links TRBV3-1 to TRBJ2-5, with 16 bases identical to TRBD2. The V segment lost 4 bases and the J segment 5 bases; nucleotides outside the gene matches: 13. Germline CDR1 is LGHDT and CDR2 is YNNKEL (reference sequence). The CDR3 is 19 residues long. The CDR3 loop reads CASSPSGTSGGAARETQYF. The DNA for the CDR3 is TGTGCCAGCAGCCCCTCCGGGACTAGCGGGGGGGCCGCCCGGGAGACCCAGTACTTC.

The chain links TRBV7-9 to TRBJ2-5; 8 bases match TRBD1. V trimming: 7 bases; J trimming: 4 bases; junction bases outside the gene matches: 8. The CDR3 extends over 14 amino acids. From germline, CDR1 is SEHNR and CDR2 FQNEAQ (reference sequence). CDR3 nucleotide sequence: TGTGCCAGCATCGTTGACAGGGGCGGAGAGACCCAGTACTTC. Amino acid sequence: CASIVDRGGETQYF.

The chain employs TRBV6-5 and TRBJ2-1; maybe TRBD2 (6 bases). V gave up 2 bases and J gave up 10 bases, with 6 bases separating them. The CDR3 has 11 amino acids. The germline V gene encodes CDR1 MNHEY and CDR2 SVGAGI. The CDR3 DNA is TGTGCCAGCAGTTACGGGAGGGAGCAGTTCTTC. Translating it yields CASSYGREQFF.